A single sample is the source of the 19 T cell receptor beta chains below, sequenced in a study of T cells in Graves' hyperthyroidism and ophthalmopathy. TCR beta CDR3 regions were amplified from RNA. The primer set for the first-round RT-PCR of the TCR CDR3 was HTBI. TCRdb re-analysed the multiplex PCR reads in MiXCR, keeping a single row per CDR3 protein. The table shows 110,000 to 150,000 distinct CDR3 sequences, with over 20% occurring only once. Sequencing was done on a sample of blood. Source of these receptors: a woman aged 50 to 65 with Graves' hyperthyroidism that later progressed to Graves' ophthalmopathy.

This sequence joins TRBV20-1 and TRBJ2-3; D is perhaps TRBD1 or TRBD2 (6 bases each). V was clipped by 4 bases and J by 6 bases, with 20 bases between them. CDR1 is DFQATT and CDR2 is SNEGSKA in the germline V gene (reference sequence). This CDR3 has 15 amino acids. The CDR3 bases are TGCAGTGCTACTTACGGAGGGGGAAAACGGGATACGCAGTATTTT. Protein product: CSATYGGGKRDTQYF.

This clonotype was seen repeatedly, ten times or more. The chain combines TRBV30 with TRBJ1-2; D remains ambiguous. The CDR3 loop spans 13 amino acids. V was cut by 2 bases and J by 9 bases, with 16 bases left in between. Per the germline V gene, CDR1 is GTSNPN and CDR2 is SVGIG (reference sequence). Here the CDR3 DNA reads TGTGCCTGGAGTTCGGGCCTTTATTCTAGCTACACCTTC. Translation gives CAWSSGLYSSYTF.

This clonotype has a handful of counts. This chain joins TRBV20-1 and TRBJ2-4; D not certain. The germline gives CDR1 DFQATT, CDR2 SNEGSKA (reference sequence). This CDR3 is built from 19 residues. V lost 6 bases to trimming and J lost 0 bases, with 27 bases between them. The DNA for the CDR3 is TGCAGTGCCCACCTAGAGTGGGCAGACCTACCACTAGCCAAAAACATTCAGTACTTC. As protein: CSAHLEWADLPLAKNIQYF.

This clonotype has only a few counts. The chain carries TRBV20-1 and TRBJ2-4; D might be TRBD1 (5 bases). V lost 5 bases and J lost 0, with 11 bases in between. This CDR3 is 14 amino acids long. Germline CDR1 reads DFQATT; CDR2 reads SNEGSKA (reference sequence). The CDR3 DNA sequence: TGCAGTGCTCCGAGGACACTAGCCAAAAACATTCAGTACTTC. The encoded protein is CSAPRTLAKNIQYF.

V usage is TRBV7-9 and J usage is TRBJ2-1; 10 nucleotides agree with TRBD2. CDR1 is SEHNR, CDR2 FQNEAQ, per germline (reference sequence). V trimming: 4 bases; J trimming: 8 bases; junction bases outside the gene matches: 8. This CDR3 is 15 amino acids long. CDR3 nucleotides: TGTGCCAGCAGCTCTTCAGCGGGAGGGCTCGATGAGCAGTTCTTC. The encoded protein is CASSSSAGGLDEQFF.

This sequence joins TRBV28 and TRBJ1-1; 9 nucleotides align to TRBD1. CDR3 size: 15 residues. The trim removed 6 bases at V and 3 bases at J, leaving 8 bases unmatched. Germline CDR1 is MDHEN and CDR2 is SYDVKM. The CDR3 reads CASSALDRGDTEAFF. CDR3 sequence (DNA): TGTGCCAGCAGCGCCCTGGACAGGGGAGACACTGAAGCTTTCTTT.

The sample holds many counts of this clonotype. This sequence joins TRBV27 and TRBJ2-5; D is unclear. Deletions cut 5 bases from V and 2 bases from J, with 12 bases between. CDR1 is MNHEY, CDR2 SMNVEV, per germline (reference sequence). The CDR3 spans 14 residues. The CDR3 region has the DNA TGTGCCAGCAGTCCCTACCGTCCGCAAGAGACCCAGTACTTC. It translates to CASSPYRPQETQYF.

The sample holds many counts of this clonotype. This chain uses TRBV12-3 or TRBV12-4 with TRBJ2-7, with D tentatively TRBD2 (6 bases). V shed 4 bases and J shed 5 bases, with 6 bases lying between them. This CDR3 has 11 amino acids. Here the CDR3 reads CASSWGDEQYF. In DNA, the CDR3 is TGTGCCAGCAGTTGGGGGGACGAGCAGTACTTC.

In this sample, this clonotype turned up once. A read error may be the cause here, since a much bigger clone is one base away. CDR3 nucleotides: TGTGCCTGGAGTGTACAGGGGCAAGCTTCCTTT. Protein product: CAWSVQGQASF. The rearrangement uses TRBV30 and TRBJ1-1, with 7 positions matching TRBD1. The CDR3 extends over 11 amino acids. Germline loops: CDR1 GTSNPN, CDR2 SVGIG (reference sequence). The whole variable domain, filled in from reference TRBV30 and TRBJ1-1, reads SQTIHQWPATLVQPVGSPLSLECTVEGTSNPNLYWYRQAAGRGLQLLFYSVGIGQISSEVPQNLSASRPQDRQFILSSKKLLLSDSGFYLCAWSVQGQASFGQGTRLTVV.

The chain uses TRBV29-1 and TRBJ2-3; TRBD2 might be the D (6 bases). This CDR3 is built from 15 residues. CDR1 SQVTM and CDR2 ANQGSEA come from the germline V gene. The germline V and J ends were trimmed by 1 base and 7 bases, with 18 bases remaining between them. For the CDR3, the DNA is TGCAGCGTTGAAGGGCGGAGCGGGCATAGGAATACGCAGTATTTT. Translating it yields CSVEGRSGHRNTQYF.

This clonotype was recorded at least ten times. This chain links TRBV30 with TRBJ2-1, with D maybe TRBD2 (6 bases). V lost 4 bases, J lost 8 bases, and 18 bases lay in between. The germline V gene encodes CDR1 GTSNPN and CDR2 SVGIG (reference sequence). This CDR3 contains 14 residues. The CDR3 region is CAWMRASWGDEQFF. The CDR3 nucleotides are TGTGCCTGGATGAGAGCTAGTTGGGGGGATGAGCAGTTCTTC.

The table lists this clonotype with many counts. The V call is TRBV28, the J call TRBJ2-1; D call uncertain. CDR1 is MDHEN and CDR2 is SYDVKM in the germline V gene. The CDR3 consists of 12 residues. The ends were cut back, 4 bases at V and 8 bases at J, with 9 bases in the middle. For the CDR3, the DNA is TGTGCCAGCAGTTACCCCAAGGATGAGCAGTTCTTC. Residues: CASSYPKDEQFF.

V usage is TRBV6-1 and J usage is TRBJ2-5, with TRBD2 matching over 8 bases. Unmatched junction bases numbered 11, after V lost 6 bases and J lost 5 bases. Germline assignment: CDR1 MNHNS and CDR2 SASEGT. The CDR3 sequence is 15 residues long. CDR3: CASRKYSGTGETQYF. For the CDR3, the DNA is TGTGCCAGCAGGAAATATAGCGGGACTGGGGAGACCCAGTACTTC.

This clonotype was observed many times. The chain joins TRBV11-2 to TRBJ2-1; no firm D call. Germline CDR1 is SGHAT and CDR2 is FQNNGV. This CDR3 comprises 15 residues. The germline V and J ends were trimmed by 4 bases and 3 bases, with 13 bases remaining between them. CDR3 nucleotide sequence: TGTGCCAGCAGCTGGGTCGGCCAATACTACAATGAGCAGTTCTTC. Amino acids: CASSWVGQYYNEQFF.

This clonotype has a count of ten or more. The chain has TRBV12-3 or TRBV12-4 and TRBJ2-4; D assignment may be TRBD1 or TRBD2 (5 bases each). CDR3 length: 16 residues. V was cut by 2 bases and J by 8 bases, with 19 bases left in between. CDR3 DNA: TGTGCCAGCAGTTTACAGGGCGAGGGCCTAAAGGACATTCAGTACTTC. It translates to CASSLQGEGLKDIQYF.

This clonotype was seen many times. V and J are TRBV6-5 and TRBJ2-3; 7 bases align to TRBD2. V lost 0 bases and J lost 0; bases outside the gene matches: 9. The CDR3 runs to 18 residues. Germline V gene data show CDR1 as MNHEY and CDR2 as SVGAGI. CDR3 protein: CASSYSTWSSGSTDTQYF. The CDR3, as DNA: TGTGCCAGCAGTTACTCCACTTGGAGTAGCGGGAGCACAGATACGCAGTATTTT.

The rearrangement joins TRBV7-2 to TRBJ1-5; the match to TRBD1 covers 7 bases. The CDR3 length is 16 residues. CDR1 SGHTA and CDR2 FQGNSA come from the germline V gene. J was trimmed by 4 bases and V by 4 bases; bases with no gene match: 10. CDR3 amino acids: CASSSRRDRVNQPQHF. CDR3 bases: TGTGCCAGCAGCTCCCGGCGCGACAGGGTAAATCAGCCCCAGCATTTT.

The V call is TRBV25-1, the J call TRBJ1-3, with 10 bases identical to TRBD1. CDR1 is MGHDK, CDR2 SYGVNS, per germline. The CDR3 runs 17 residues. J gave up 2 bases and V 4 bases, and 8 bases lay outside the gene matches. The CDR3 DNA follows: TGTGCCAGCAGTGGGGTGGTTGGGACAGGGGCTGGAAACACCATATATTTT. Protein sequence: CASSGVVGTGAGNTIYF.

The chain combines TRBV28 with TRBJ2-7, with 12 bases that match TRBD2. Germline trimming cut 4 bases from V and 6 bases from J; bases unmatched to any gene: 13. Per the germline V gene, CDR1 is MDHEN and CDR2 is SYDVKM. This CDR3 region has 17 residues. The CDR3 region has the DNA TGTGCCAGCAGTTCTAACCGACTAGCGGGAGTCCTGGTCGAGCAGTACTTC. Its protein product is CASSSNRLAGVLVEQYF.